This TCR beta chain was documented in a study of beta chain features in type 1 diabetes. The authors reverse transcribed all of the isolated RNA, so sequencing captured expressed TCRB transcripts. Naive, central memory and regulatory T cell samples produced a mean of approximately 3.9 million reads. TCRdb keeps only in-frame clones here, not all; method: immunoSEQ multiplex PCR. This sample carries about 330,000 clones, approximately 9.9% of them seen once, and the ten largest clones take over 0.015%. This clone came up a few times. CD45RO/CCR7/CD25/CD127/CD95/CD27 staining was used to isolate CD4+ naive, central memory, regulatory and stem cell-like memory cells by sorting. In all sorted populations, purity surpassed 98%. The J segment lost 5 bases and the V segment lost 3 bases, leaving 4 bases of the junction unmatched. CDR3 size: 14 residues. Per germline, CDR1 MDHEN and CDR2 SYDVKM.

The sequence was collected from a woman younger than 45 in good health. The sample comprised naive CD4+ T cells from blood. The chain links TRBV28 to TRBJ2-3; 8 positions match TRBD2. The CDR3 reads CASSFVGREDTQYF. The CDR3 DNA reads as TGTGCCAGCAGTTTTGTCGGGAGGGAAGATACGCAGTATTTT. Full variable domain (outside the CDR3, taken from reference TRBV28 and TRBJ2-3): DVKVTQSSRYLVKRTGEKVFLECVQDMDHENMFWYRQDPGLGLRLIYFSYDVKMKEKGDIPEGYSVSREKKERFSLILESASTNQTSMYLCASSFVGREDTQYFGPGTRLTVL.